This TCR beta chain derives from a study of blood T cell repertoires in COVID-19. Study as a whole: Researchers got acute and convalescent COVID-19 samples from the United States, Italy and Spain. Nucleic acid was either cDNA or gDNA, and it came from T cells, B-cell-depleted T cells, or PBMCs.

In the original workflow: Cell counts per sample came from amplifying reference gene primers. The protocol was immunoSEQ multiplex PCR, while the TCRdb copy is restricted to in-frame clones and leaves out a portion. V and J calls and clone size are as listed in that table; D and trimming were resolved from the DNA. Here the sample spans fewer than 75,000 clones, 60% to 80% being singletons. The CDR3 is 15 residues long. Looked up from germline, CDR1 is LNHNV and CDR2 is YYDKDF (reference sequence). V was pared by 0 bases and J by 8 bases, with 16 bases between. The sequence was obtained from a woman in her sixties or seventies with acute or convalescent COVID-19. The V call is TRBV15, the J call TRBJ1-2; weak D call: TRBD1 (6 bases). Sample: peripheral blood. CDR3 nucleotide sequence: TGTGCCACCAGCAGAGATCTGTCGTGGGACATAGGCTACACCTTC. Protein: CATSRDLSWDIGYTF. Full variable domain (missing parts from reference TRBV15 and TRBJ1-2): DAMVIQNPRYQVTQFGKPVTLSCSQTLNHNVMYWYQQKSSQAPKLLFHYYDKDFNNEADTPDNFQSRRPNTSFCFLDIRSPGLGDTAMYLCATSRDLSWDIGYTFGSGTRLTVV.